These 8 T cell receptor beta chains share one sample of origin, sequenced in a study of T-cell reconstitution after alpha-beta-depleted transplantation in children. It was with unique molecular identifiers that the TCRbeta library was prepared. TCRdb processed the PCR reads anew with MiXCR; each CDR3 protein has one entry. The sample yields over 400,000 distinct CDR3 sequences, under 15% seen once. The sample here was PBMCs from the stem cell graft donor, taken from the stem cell graft. The receptors were sampled from a human donor who donated a stem cell graft to a child with combined immunodeficiency.

This clonotype showed up just a few times. The genes are TRBV4-3 and TRBJ2-3; D uncertain. The CDR3 runs to 15 residues. Germline V gene data show CDR1 as LGHNA and CDR2 as YSLEER. The ends were cut back, 0 bases at V and 2 bases at J, with 9 bases in the middle. The CDR3 bases are TGCGCCAGCAGCCAAGAGCCCAGGCCCACAGATACGCAGTATTTT. It encodes CASSQEPRPTDTQYF.

This clonotype has ten or more counts. The V and J genes are TRBV15 and TRBJ2-5; 7 positions agree with TRBD2. The J segment lost 6 bases and the V segment lost 4 bases, leaving 5 bases of the junction unmatched. CDR1 is LNHNV, CDR2 YYDKDF, per germline (reference sequence). The CDR3 extends over 13 amino acids. This CDR3 reads CATSTSGRQTQYF. CDR3 nucleotides: TGTGCCACCAGCACTAGCGGTCGACAGACCCAGTACTTC.

The chain couples TRBV6-1 to TRBJ2-1, with a weak D call TRBD1 (8 bases). Germline V gives CDR1 MNHNS, CDR2 SASEGT. There are 15 residues in the CDR3. Trimming stripped 3 bases from V and 7 bases from J, with 16 bases between. The CDR3 DNA is TGTGCCAGCAGTGATACCGGACAGGGAGGGAATGAGCAGTTCTTC. This codes for CASSDTGQGGNEQFF.

Ten or more counts support this clonotype. The chain is built from TRBV18 and TRBJ2-1; possible D gene TRBD2, 6 bases. Per germline, CDR1 KGHSH and CDR2 LQKENI. Trimming left V 2 bases short and J 9 bases short, with 11 bases between. The CDR3 sequence is 13 residues long. In DNA, the CDR3 is TGTGCCAGCTCACCAGAACGGGACTTTGAGCAGTTCTTC. This encodes CASSPERDFEQFF. Full variable domain (outside the CDR3, taken from reference TRBV18 and TRBJ2-1): NAGVMQNPRHLVRRRGQEARLRCSPMKGHSHVYWYRQLPEEGLKFMVYLQKENIIDESGMPKERFSAEFPKEGPSILRIQQVVRGDSAAYFCASSPERDFEQFFGPGTRLTVL.

With respect to this clonotype: This may be a read error, as it is one base from a much larger clone. Given the absence of the conserved phenylalanine or tryptophan at the CDR3 end, a read error is likely. The V gene is TRBV27, the J gene TRBJ1-1; no clear D gene. CDR1 and CDR2 (germline): MNHEY, SMNVEV (reference sequence). The CDR3 is 14 residues long. The V gene lost 5 bases and the J gene lost 0 bases, with 10 bases spanning the gap. The CDR3 nucleotides are TGTGCCAGCAGTCCACGGCAGATGAACACTGAAGCTTTCTGT. This codes for CASSPRQMNTEAFC.

This clonotype was counted many times. The chain uses TRBV5-1 and TRBJ2-7, with 11 bases that match TRBD2. Trimming took 0 bases from V and 2 from J; bases not matched to a gene: 1. The CDR3 sequence is 15 residues long. Germline V lookup: CDR1 SGHRS, CDR2 YFSETQ. The CDR3 sequence: CASSLVAGGTYEQYF. CDR3 DNA: TGCGCCAGCAGCTTGGTAGCGGGAGGGACCTACGAGCAGTACTTC.

The CDR3 spells CASSLDAESYGYTF. CDR3 nucleotide sequence: TGTGCCAGCAGCTTAGACGCAGAGAGCTATGGCTACACCTTC. The V call is TRBV7-2, the J call TRBJ1-2; D unclear. The V gene lost 1 base and the J gene lost 4 bases, with 10 bases spanning the gap. CDR3 length: 14 residues. Germline V gene sequence: CDR1 SGHTA, CDR2 FQGNSA. The entire variable domain, with the rest obtained from reference TRBV7-2 and TRBJ1-2, is as follows: GAGVSQSPSNKVTEKGKDVELRCDPISGHTALYWYRQSLGQGLEFLIYFQGNSAPDKSGLPSDRFSAERTGGSVSTLTIQRTQQEDSAVYLCASSLDAESYGYTFGSGTRLTVV.

This clonotype was seen at least ten times. This chain uses TRBV5-1 with TRBJ2-5; TRBD2 might be the D (5 bases). CDR3 length equals 17 residues. The V end lost 0 bases, the J end lost 4 bases, and 19 bases lay between the germline ends. Germline assignment: CDR1 SGHRS and CDR2 YFSETQ. The CDR3 DNA reads as TGCGCCAGCAGCTTGGGAGGTAGCAGAGGGCCCCCAGAGACCCAGTACTTC. Translated, it gives CASSLGGSRGPPETQYF.